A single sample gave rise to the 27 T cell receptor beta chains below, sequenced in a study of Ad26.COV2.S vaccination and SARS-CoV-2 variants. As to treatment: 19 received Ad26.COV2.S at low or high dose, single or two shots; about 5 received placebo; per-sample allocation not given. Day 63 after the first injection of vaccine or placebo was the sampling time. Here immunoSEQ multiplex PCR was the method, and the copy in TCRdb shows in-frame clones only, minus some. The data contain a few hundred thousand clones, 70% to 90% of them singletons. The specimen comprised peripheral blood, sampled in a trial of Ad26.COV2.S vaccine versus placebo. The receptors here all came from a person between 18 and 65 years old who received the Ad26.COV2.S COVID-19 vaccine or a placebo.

CDR3 bases: TGTGCCAGCAGCTTAGCACGAGACAGGGGGCTCGGGGCCAAAAACATTCAGTACTTC. Translation gives CASSLARDRGLGAKNIQYF. The J gene is TRBJ2-4, the V gene TRBV7-6, with TRBD1 matching over 10 bases. Losses at the gene ends were 0 bases for V and 1 base for J; bases not matched to a gene: 9. This CDR3 region has 19 residues. Germline V gene data show CDR1 as SGHVS and CDR2 as FNYEAQ.

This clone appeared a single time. The CDR3 coding sequence is TGTGCCAGCAGCCTCCGACTAGCCCCAGGGGCCTACAATGAGCAGTTCTTC. Its translation: CASSLRLAPGAYNEQFF. The chain links TRBV7-3 to TRBJ2-1; possible D gene TRBD2, 7 bases. Germline-derived CDR1 and CDR2 are SGHTA and FQGTGA. Trimming took off 5 bases at V and 2 bases at J, with 19 bases between the two ends. The CDR3 totals 17 residues.

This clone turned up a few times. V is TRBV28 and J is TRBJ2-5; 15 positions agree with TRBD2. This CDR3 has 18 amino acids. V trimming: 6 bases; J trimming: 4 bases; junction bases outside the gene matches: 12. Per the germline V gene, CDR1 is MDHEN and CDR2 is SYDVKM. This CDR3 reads CASRPLGLAGGGRETQYF. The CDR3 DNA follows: TGTGCCAGCAGACCTCTTGGACTAGCGGGAGGGGGTAGAGAGACCCAGTACTTC.

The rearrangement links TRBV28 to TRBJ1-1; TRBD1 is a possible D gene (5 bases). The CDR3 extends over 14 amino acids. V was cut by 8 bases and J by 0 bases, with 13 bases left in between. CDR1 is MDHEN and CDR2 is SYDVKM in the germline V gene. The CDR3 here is CASVGGIMNTEAFF. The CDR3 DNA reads TGTGCCAGCGTGGGGGGAATTATGAACACTGAAGCTTTCTTT.

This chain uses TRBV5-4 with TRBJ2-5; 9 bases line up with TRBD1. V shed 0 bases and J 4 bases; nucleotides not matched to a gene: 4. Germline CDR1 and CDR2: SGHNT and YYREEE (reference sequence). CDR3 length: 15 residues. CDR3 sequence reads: CASSLGGQGRETQYF. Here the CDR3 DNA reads TGTGCCAGCAGCTTGGGGGGACAGGGTAGAGAGACCCAGTACTTC.

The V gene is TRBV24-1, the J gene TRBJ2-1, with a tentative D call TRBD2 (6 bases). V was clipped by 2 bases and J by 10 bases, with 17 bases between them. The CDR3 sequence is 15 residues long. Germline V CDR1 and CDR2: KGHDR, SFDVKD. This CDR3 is CATSDSTGVRTEQFF. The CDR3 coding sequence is TGTGCCACCAGTGATTCCACGGGAGTTAGGACGGAGCAGTTCTTC.

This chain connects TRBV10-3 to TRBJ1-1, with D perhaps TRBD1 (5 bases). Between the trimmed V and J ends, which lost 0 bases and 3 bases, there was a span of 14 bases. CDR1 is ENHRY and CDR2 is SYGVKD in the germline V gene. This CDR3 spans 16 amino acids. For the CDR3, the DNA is TGTGCCATCAGTGAGTCGGGCTTATTGGGGGACACTGAAGCTTTCTTT. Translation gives CAISESGLLGDTEAFF.

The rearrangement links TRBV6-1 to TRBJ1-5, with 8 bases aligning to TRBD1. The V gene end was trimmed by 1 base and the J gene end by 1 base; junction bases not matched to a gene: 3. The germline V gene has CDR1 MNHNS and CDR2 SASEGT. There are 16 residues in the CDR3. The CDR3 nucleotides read TGTGCCAGCAGTGAAGGGAGACAGGGGAGCAATCAGCCCCAGCATTTT. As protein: CASSEGRQGSNQPQHF.

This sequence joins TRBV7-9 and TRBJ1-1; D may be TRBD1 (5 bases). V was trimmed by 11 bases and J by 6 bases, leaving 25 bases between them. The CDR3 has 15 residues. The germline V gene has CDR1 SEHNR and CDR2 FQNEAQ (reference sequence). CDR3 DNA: TGTGCCGGCACTGAGCAGGGATCGGGGGTTGCTGAAGCTTTCTTT. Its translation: CAGTEQGSGVAEAFF.

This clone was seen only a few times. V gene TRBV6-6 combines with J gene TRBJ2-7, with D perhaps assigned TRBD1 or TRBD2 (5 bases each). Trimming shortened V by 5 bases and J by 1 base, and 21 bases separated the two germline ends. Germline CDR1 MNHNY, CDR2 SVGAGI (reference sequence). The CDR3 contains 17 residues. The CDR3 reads CASSLSIVGTLSYEQYF. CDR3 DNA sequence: TGTGCCAGCAGTCTCTCGATCGTCGGGACCCTGTCCTACGAGCAGTACTTC.

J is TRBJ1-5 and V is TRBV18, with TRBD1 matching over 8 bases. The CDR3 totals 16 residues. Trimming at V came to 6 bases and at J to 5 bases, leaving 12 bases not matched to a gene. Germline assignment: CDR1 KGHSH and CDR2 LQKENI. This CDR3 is CASSQNPGGLDQPQHF. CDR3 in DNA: TGTGCCAGCTCTCAAAACCCAGGGGGCCTGGATCAGCCCCAGCATTTT.

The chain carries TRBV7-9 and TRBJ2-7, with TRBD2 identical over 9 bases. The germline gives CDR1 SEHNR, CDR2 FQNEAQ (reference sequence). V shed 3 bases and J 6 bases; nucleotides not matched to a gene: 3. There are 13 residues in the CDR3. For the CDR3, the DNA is TGTGCCAGCAGCTTGGGACTAGCAAGCGAGCAGTACTTC. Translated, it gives CASSLGLASEQYF.

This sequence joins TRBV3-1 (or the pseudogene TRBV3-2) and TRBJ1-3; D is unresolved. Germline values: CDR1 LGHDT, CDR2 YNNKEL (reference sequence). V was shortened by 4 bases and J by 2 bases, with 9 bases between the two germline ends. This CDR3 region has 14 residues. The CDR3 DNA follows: TGTGCCAGCAGCCTCCGCGAGGCTGGAAACACCATATATTTT. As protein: CASSLREAGNTIYF.

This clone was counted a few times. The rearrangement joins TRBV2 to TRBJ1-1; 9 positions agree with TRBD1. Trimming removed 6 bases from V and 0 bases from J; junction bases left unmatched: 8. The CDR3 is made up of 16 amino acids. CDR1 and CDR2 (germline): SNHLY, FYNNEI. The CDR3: CASRPGTGYMNTEAFF. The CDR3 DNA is TGTGCCAGCAGACCCGGGACAGGGTACATGAACACTGAAGCTTTCTTT.

CDR3 DNA: TGTGCCAGCAGCGTAGGCGCCACCACTCCCTGGGACAATCAGCCCCAGCATTTT. Translation: CASSVGATTPWDNQPQHF. This chain uses TRBV9 with TRBJ1-5; D gene ambiguous. Germline-derived CDR1 and CDR2 are SGDLS and YYNGEE. The CDR3 consists of 18 residues. The V gene lost 0 bases and the J gene lost 3 bases, with 19 bases spanning the gap.

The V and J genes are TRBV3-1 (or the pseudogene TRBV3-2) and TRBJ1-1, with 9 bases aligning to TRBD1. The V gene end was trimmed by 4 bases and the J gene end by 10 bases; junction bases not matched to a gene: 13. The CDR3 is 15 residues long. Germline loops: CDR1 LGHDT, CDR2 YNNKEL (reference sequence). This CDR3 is CASSLKARQGVLAFF. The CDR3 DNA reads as TGTGCCAGCAGCCTGAAGGCGAGACAGGGGGTGCTAGCTTTCTTT.

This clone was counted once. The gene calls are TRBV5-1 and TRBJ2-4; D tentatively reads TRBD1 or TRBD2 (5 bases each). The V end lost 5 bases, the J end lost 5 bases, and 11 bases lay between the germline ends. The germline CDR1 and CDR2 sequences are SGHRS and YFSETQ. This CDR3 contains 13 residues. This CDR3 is CASRQTGQNIQYF. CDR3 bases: TGCGCCAGCAGACAGACGGGACAAAACATTCAGTACTTC. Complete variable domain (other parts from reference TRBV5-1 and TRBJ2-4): KAGVTQTPRYLIKTRGQQVTLSCSPISGHRSVSWYQQTPGQGLQFLFEYFSETQRNKGNFPGRFSGRQFSNSRSEMNVSTLELGDSALYLCASRQTGQNIQYFGAGTRLSVL.

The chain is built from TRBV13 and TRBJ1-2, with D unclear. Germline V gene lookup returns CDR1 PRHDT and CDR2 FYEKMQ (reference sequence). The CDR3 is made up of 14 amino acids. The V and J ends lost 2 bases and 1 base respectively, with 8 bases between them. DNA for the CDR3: TGTGCCAGCAGCTTAAACGGGCGTAACTATGGCTACACCTTC. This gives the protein CASSLNGRNYGYTF.

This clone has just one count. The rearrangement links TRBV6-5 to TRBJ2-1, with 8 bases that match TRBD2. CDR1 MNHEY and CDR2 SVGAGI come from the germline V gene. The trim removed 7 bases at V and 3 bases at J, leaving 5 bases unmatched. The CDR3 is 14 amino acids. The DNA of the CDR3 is TGTGCCAGCAATAAGCGGGAGATCTACAATGAGCAGTTCTTC. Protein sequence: CASNKREIYNEQFF.

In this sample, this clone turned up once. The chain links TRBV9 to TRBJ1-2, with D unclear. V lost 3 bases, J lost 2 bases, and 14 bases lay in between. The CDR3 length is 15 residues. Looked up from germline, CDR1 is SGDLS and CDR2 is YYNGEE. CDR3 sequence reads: CASSDDRPTNYGYTF. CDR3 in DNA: TGTGCCAGCAGCGATGACCGACCGACGAACTATGGCTACACCTTC. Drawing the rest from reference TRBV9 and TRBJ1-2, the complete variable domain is DSGVTQTPKHLITATGQRVTLRCSPRSGDLSVYWYQQSLDQGLQFLIQYYNGEERAKGNILERFSAQQFPDLHSELNLSSLELGDSALYFCASSDDRPTNYGYTFGSGTRLTVV.

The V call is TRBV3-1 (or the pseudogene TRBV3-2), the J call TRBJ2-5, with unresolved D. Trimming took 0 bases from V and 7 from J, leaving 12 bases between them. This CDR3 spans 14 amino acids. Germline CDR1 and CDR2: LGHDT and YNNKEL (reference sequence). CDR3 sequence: CASSQELNTGTQYF. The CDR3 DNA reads TGTGCCAGCAGCCAAGAATTGAACACCGGGACCCAGTACTTC.

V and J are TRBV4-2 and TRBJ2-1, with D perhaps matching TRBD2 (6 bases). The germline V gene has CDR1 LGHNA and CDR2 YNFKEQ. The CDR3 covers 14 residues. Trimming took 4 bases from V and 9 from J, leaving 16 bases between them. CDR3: CASSPPEGYREQFF. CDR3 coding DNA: TGTGCCAGCAGCCCTCCGGAGGGTTATCGTGAGCAGTTCTTC.

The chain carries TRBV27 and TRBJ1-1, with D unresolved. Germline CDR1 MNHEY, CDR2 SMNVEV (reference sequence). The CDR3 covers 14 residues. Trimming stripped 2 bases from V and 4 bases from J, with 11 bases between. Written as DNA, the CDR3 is TGTGCCAGCAGTTTAGCGGGGAGGCGCACTGAAGCTTTCTTT. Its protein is CASSLAGRRTEAFF.

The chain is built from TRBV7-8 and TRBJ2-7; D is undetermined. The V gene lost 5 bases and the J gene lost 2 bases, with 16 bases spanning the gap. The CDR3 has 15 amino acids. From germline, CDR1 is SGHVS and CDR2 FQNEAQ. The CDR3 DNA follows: TGTGCCAGCAGCCTTCGGCCCGGAATCACCTACGAGCAGTACTTC. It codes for CASSLRPGITYEQYF.

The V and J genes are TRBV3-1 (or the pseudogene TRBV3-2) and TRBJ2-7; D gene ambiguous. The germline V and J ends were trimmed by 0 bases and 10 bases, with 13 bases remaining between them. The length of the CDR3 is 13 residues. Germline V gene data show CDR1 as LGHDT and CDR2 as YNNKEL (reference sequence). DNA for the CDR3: TGTGCCAGCAGCCAAGATGTAAGTTATCCCCAGTACTTC. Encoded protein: CASSQDVSYPQYF.

The CDR3 is CASSYTGNTEAFF. Written as DNA, the CDR3 is TGTGCCAGTAGCTACACAGGGAACACTGAAGCTTTCTTT. This chain uses TRBV19 with TRBJ1-1; D is perhaps TRBD1 (5 bases). The germline V gene has CDR1 LNHDA and CDR2 SQIVND (reference sequence). This CDR3 region has 13 residues. V was clipped by 6 bases and J by 1 base, with 9 bases between them.

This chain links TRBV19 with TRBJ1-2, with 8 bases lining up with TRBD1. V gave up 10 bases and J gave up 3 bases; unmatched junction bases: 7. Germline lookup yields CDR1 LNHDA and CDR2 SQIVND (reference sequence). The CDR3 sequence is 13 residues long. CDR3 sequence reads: CATRTGWDYGYTF. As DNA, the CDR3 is TGTGCCACAAGGACAGGGTGGGACTATGGCTACACCTTC.